The rows below give T cell receptor beta chains drawn from one sample of a study of cytomegalovirus exposure and HLA in healthy donors. Generated by immunoSEQ multiplex PCR, the TCRdb table keeps only in-frame clones and is missing some. The sample holds 150,000 to 200,000 clones; about 85% are singletons and the top ten take around 2%. The sequencing input was PBMCs. The receptors derive from a man aged 25-45 years in good health and CMV-seropositive. Both conserved end residues are part of each CDR3. The D gene is left open where the match is weak. Not every row has a clone size; where given, it reads once, few, many or a size class.

j_gene,d_gene,abundance,v_gene,len,CDR3nt,CDR3aa
TRBJ1-4,.,.,TRBV10-1,15,TGCGCCAGCAGCCCCTCGGACAGCCGCCATGAAAAACTGTTTTTT,CASSPSDSRHEKLFF
TRBJ1-6,.,.,TRBV5-4,14,TGTGCCAGCAGCTTGGCAGGGGTGGTTTCACCCCTCCACTTT,CASSLAGVVSPLHF
TRBJ2-7,.,.,TRBV7-6,16,TGTGCCAGCAGCTTAGGGGGGCCCCTCCTCGAGGTCGAGCAGTACTTC,CASSLGGPLLEVEQYF
TRBJ1-2,TRBD1,.,TRBV10-3,14,TGTGCCATCAGTGAGTCTCTAGGACAGGATGGCTACACCTTC,CAISESLGQDGYTF
TRBJ2-2,.,.,TRBV29-1,14,TGCAGCGTCCAGGATAACGCGAACACCGGGGAGCTGTTTTTT,CSVQDNANTGELFF
TRBJ1-1,.,.,TRBV18,15,TGTGCCAGCTCACCACCTTCGATCCGGGATACTGAAGCTTTCTTT,CASSPPSIRDTEAFF
TRBJ2-3,TRBD2,.,TRBV6-6,14,TGTGCCAGCATGTCTCGGCAGGGAGGGAAAATGCAGTATTTT,CASMSRQGGKMQYF
TRBJ2-7,.,.,TRBV6-5,15,TGTGCCAGCAGTTACTCAAGGGCGGGCCCCTACGAGCAGTACTTC,CASSYSRAGPYEQYF
TRBJ1-6,TRBD1,.,TRBV7-9,16,TGTGCCAGCAGCCTCCGGACAGGCTCCTATAATTCACCCCTCCACTTT,CASSLRTGSYNSPLHF
TRBJ2-5,.,.,TRBV11-2,13,TGTGCCAGCCTGGCCGGGGGCCAAGAGACCCAGTACTTC,CASLAGGQETQYF
TRBJ2-7,TRBD1,.,TRBV19,15,TGTGCCAGTAGTACCGGGACAGTATTCCACTACGAGCAGTACTTC,CASSTGTVFHYEQYF
TRBJ2-3,TRBD2,few,TRBV7-2,16,TGTGCCAGCAGCCCCGGTGGGCGGGGGGTCCCAGATACGCAGTATTTT,CASSPGGRGVPDTQYF
TRBJ1-2,.,.,TRBV4-2,16,TGTGCCAGCAGCCAGGGCCAGGGGCGAGGTGGCTATGGCTACACCTTC,CASSQGQGRGGYGYTF
TRBJ2-2,.,.,TRBV6-4,14,TGTGCCAGCAGTGAGACAGGCCCAACCGGGGAGCTGTTTTTT,CASSETGPTGELFF
TRBJ2-7,.,.,TRBV6-1,12,TGTGCCAGCAGTTCATTTGAACGGGGGCAGTACTTC,CASSSFERGQYF
TRBJ2-7,.,few,TRBV2,12,TGTGCCAGCAACGTCGGGGGATACGAGCAGTACTTC,CASNVGGYEQYF
TRBJ1-1,TRBD1,.,TRBV13,13,TGTGCCAGCAGCCCCATGGAGACCAGGGGGGCTTTCTTT,CASSPMETRGAFF
TRBJ1-1,.,.,TRBV5-1,13,TGCGCCAGCAGACACAGGGTGGGCACTGAAGCTTTCTTT,CASRHRVGTEAFF